A single sample is the source of the 24 T cell receptor beta chains below, sequenced in a study of T-cell memory formation after mild COVID-19. TCRdb independently ran MiXCR on the 5' RACE reads; one entry per CDR3 protein. Of 300,000 to 400,000 distinct CDR3 sequences detected, roughly 15% appear once; the ten largest clones hold 20% to 25%. Sequencing was done on a sample of PBMCs or a T cell subset sorted from them (not recorded which). The receptor set was obtained from a man aged 18 to 30 who had mild COVID-19 (a few samples of this study predate the infection). Cell type and time point are not known.

The genes are TRBV6-2 or TRBV6-3 and TRBJ1-5; no definite D call. Germline CDR1 reads MNHEY; CDR2 reads SVGEGT. Trimming pared 8 bases from V and 2 bases from J, leaving 13 bases between. This CDR3 region has 14 residues. The CDR3: CASETRFGNQPQHF. CDR3 nucleotides: TGTGCCAGCGAAACGAGGTTCGGCAATCAGCCCCAGCATTTT.

This clonotype turned up a few times. CDR3 in amino acids: CATSPGVDYGYTF. CDR3 coding DNA: TGTGCCACCAGCCCAGGGGTCGACTATGGCTACACCTTC. The chain carries TRBV15 and TRBJ1-2; TRBD1 might be the D (6 bases). V was cut by 5 bases and J by 3 bases, with 10 bases left in between. The CDR3 covers 13 residues. CDR1 and CDR2 from the germline V gene are LNHNV and YYDKDF (reference sequence). Variable domain in full (rest from reference TRBV15 and TRBJ1-2): DAMVIQNPRYQVTQFGKPVTLSCSQTLNHNVMYWYQQKSSQAPKLLFHYYDKDFNNEADTPDNFQSRRPNTSFCFLDIRSPGLGDTAMYLCATSPGVDYGYTFGSGTRLTVV.

This clonotype has a handful of counts. The V gene is TRBV28, the J gene TRBJ2-5, with D unresolved. Trimming took 2 bases from V and 1 from J, leaving 8 bases between them. Germline CDR1 and CDR2: MDHEN and SYDVKM. The CDR3 sequence is 14 residues long. The CDR3 spells CASSLPRVQETQYF. In DNA, the CDR3 is TGTGCCAGCAGTTTACCGCGAGTCCAAGAGACCCAGTACTTC.

The chain employs TRBV11-2 and TRBJ2-1; D is perhaps TRBD2 (5 bases). The CDR3 is 12 amino acids. In germline, CDR1 is SGHAT, CDR2 FQNNGV. The V end was cut by 5 bases, the J end by 10 bases, with 12 bases between. CDR3 DNA: TGTGCCAGCAGCCCCCAGAGGGAAGAGCAGTTCTTC. It codes for CASSPQREEQFF.

The sample holds many counts of this clonotype. The CDR3 protein is CASSDGTFSGNTIYF. CDR3 DNA sequence: TGCGCCAGCAGCGATGGGACATTCTCTGGAAACACCATATATTTT. This rearrangement joins TRBV5-1 to TRBJ1-3; TRBD1 might be the D (6 bases). Germline assignment: CDR1 SGHRS and CDR2 YFSETQ. The CDR3 extends over 15 amino acids. Trimming took off 4 bases at V and 0 bases at J, with 11 bases between the two ends.

This clonotype has just a few counts. The chain joins TRBV12-5 to TRBJ2-7; TRBD1 agrees at 7 bases. CDR3 size: 15 residues. After removal of 4 bases from V and 4 bases from J, the junction contained 10 bases not matched to a gene. From germline, CDR1 is LGHNT and CDR2 FRNRAP. CDR3 region: CASGYRGPYPYEQYF. CDR3 DNA sequence: TGTGCTAGTGGTTATAGGGGGCCCTACCCTTACGAGCAGTACTTC.

V is TRBV12-5 and J is TRBJ2-1; tentatively, D is TRBD2 (6 bases). The V gene lost 6 bases and the J gene lost 3 bases, with 15 bases spanning the gap. This CDR3 contains 15 residues. Germline-derived CDR1 and CDR2 are LGHNT and FRNRAP. The CDR3 region is CASGRGLPLYNEQFF. CDR3 DNA sequence: TGTGCTAGTGGAAGGGGACTGCCTCTCTACAATGAGCAGTTCTTC.

The chain joins TRBV6-1 to TRBJ1-1; D unresolved. Germline CDR1 reads MNHNS; CDR2 reads SASEGT. The CDR3 sequence is 11 residues long. V shed 8 bases and J shed 2 bases, with 6 bases lying between them. The CDR3 DNA sequence: TGTGCCAGCGGGGATAACACTGAAGCTTTCTTT. Its protein product is CASGDNTEAFF.

This clonotype was counted at least ten times. The chain joins TRBV7-9 to TRBJ2-3; 7 bases fit TRBD2. Germline loops: CDR1 SEHNR, CDR2 FQNEAQ (reference sequence). J lost 5 bases, V lost 5 bases, and 10 bases had no gene match. The CDR3 has 15 amino acids. CDR3 amino acids: CASSRASGPRDTQYF. The DNA for the CDR3 is TGTGCCAGCAGCCGCGCTAGCGGCCCTCGAGATACGCAGTATTTT. Full variable domain (missing parts from reference TRBV7-9 and TRBJ2-3): DTGVSQNPRHKITKRGQNVTFRCDPISEHNRLYWYRQTLGQGPEFLTYFQNEAQLEKSRLLSDRFSAERPKGSFSTLEIQRTEQGDSAMYLCASSRASGPRDTQYFGPGTRLTVL.

This clonotype was seen more than once but under ten times. The rearrangement uses TRBV7-8 and TRBJ2-7; TRBD2 matches at 8 bases. Germline V gene sequence: CDR1 SGHVS, CDR2 FQNEAQ. Germline trimming cut 5 bases from V and 0 bases from J; bases unmatched to any gene: 6. CDR3 length: 15 residues. The CDR3 DNA sequence: TGTGCCAGCAGCCAGCTAGCGGGTAGCTCCTACGAGCAGTACGTC. It specifies CASSQLAGSSYEQYV.

This clonotype has more than one count but fewer than ten. This chain's CDR3 is CASSGAGTNKETQYF. In DNA, the CDR3 is TGTGCCAGCAGCGGGGCGGGGACAAACAAAGAGACCCAGTACTTC. The rearrangement joins TRBV4-2 to TRBJ2-5; D tentatively fits TRBD1 or TRBD2 (6 bases each). In germline, CDR1 is LGHNA, CDR2 YNFKEQ. Trimming took off 5 bases at V and 3 bases at J, with 16 bases between the two ends. This CDR3 comprises 15 residues.

This clonotype was recorded at least ten times. The chain has TRBV5-4 and TRBJ2-1, with D possibly being TRBD2 (5 bases). Trimming took off 4 bases at V and 4 bases at J, with 15 bases between the two ends. The CDR3 loop spans 15 amino acids. Germline-derived CDR1 and CDR2 are SGHNT and YYREEE (reference sequence). CDR3: CASSADLGDYNEQFF. CDR3 DNA: TGTGCCAGCAGCGCCGACTTGGGAGATTACAATGAGCAGTTCTTC.

V is TRBV5-1 and J is TRBJ2-2; D uncertain. The germline V gene encodes CDR1 SGHRS and CDR2 YFSETQ. V lost 0 bases to trimming and J lost 4 bases, with 16 bases between them. This CDR3 region has 17 residues. CDR3 sequence reads: CASSLGPPAGGTGELFF. CDR3 nucleotides: TGCGCCAGCAGCTTGGGACCCCCCGCCGGTGGCACCGGGGAGCTGTTTTTT.

This clonotype was seen only a few times. V usage is TRBV4-1 and J usage is TRBJ1-5; D uncertain. Deletions cut 1 base from V and 6 bases from J, with 13 bases between. The CDR3 is 15 amino acids. The germline gives CDR1 MGHRA, CDR2 YSYEKL. The CDR3: CASSQVVRSSQPQHF. CDR3 nucleotides: TGCGCCAGCAGCCAAGTTGTTCGGTCCTCTCAGCCCCAGCATTTT.

This clonotype was observed a handful of times. This chain connects TRBV3-1 to TRBJ1-5; weak D call: TRBD1 (6 bases). The CDR3 is 14 residues long. CDR1 and CDR2 (germline): LGHDT, YNNKEL (reference sequence). With 6 bases removed from V and 4 bases from J, the gap between germline ends came to 13 bases. CDR3 nucleotide sequence: TGTGCCAGCAGTCCCCGGACAGATAATCAGCCCCAGCATTTT. Translation: CASSPRTDNQPQHF. The complete variable domain, with remaining parts taken from reference TRBV3-1 and TRBJ1-5, reads DTAVSQTPKYLVTQMGNDKSIKCEQNLGHDTMYWYKQDSKKFLKIMFSYNNKELIINETVPNRFSPKSPDKAHLNLHINSLELGDSAVYFCASSPRTDNQPQHFGDGTRLSIL.

This clonotype appeared many times. The chain is built from TRBV6-2 or TRBV6-3 and TRBJ2-7; 7 nucleotides align to TRBD1. CDR3 length: 15 amino acids. J was trimmed by 0 bases and V by 2 bases; bases with no gene match: 4. Germline CDR1 reads MNHEY; CDR2 reads SVGEGT. The CDR3 loop reads CASSYQGESSYEQYF. CDR3 nucleotide sequence: TGTGCCAGCAGTTACCAGGGGGAGAGCTCCTACGAGCAGTACTTC.

This clonotype was observed a handful of times. The chain combines TRBV7-2 with TRBJ1-2; D gene unclear. Germline lookup yields CDR1 SGHTA and CDR2 FQGNSA. V was trimmed by 2 bases and J by 8 bases, leaving 6 bases between them. This CDR3 has 11 residues. CDR3 DNA sequence: TGTGCCAGCAGCTTATTTGACGGCTACACCTTC. Translating it yields CASSLFDGYTF.

This clonotype showed up many times. The J gene is TRBJ2-7, the V gene TRBV5-1, with D tentatively TRBD1 or TRBD2 (5 bases each). Germline values: CDR1 SGHRS, CDR2 YFSETQ. The CDR3 loop spans 13 amino acids. V lost 8 bases, J lost 4 bases, and 16 bases lay in between. The CDR3 sequence is CASSRDQWYEQYF. The CDR3 bases are TGCGCCAGTTCCAGGGACCAGTGGTACGAGCAGTACTTC.

This clonotype was recorded many times. This chain uses TRBV19 with TRBJ2-4; TRBD1 is a possible D gene (6 bases). The germline V and J ends were trimmed by 5 bases and 5 bases, with 13 bases remaining between them. CDR1 is LNHDA, CDR2 SQIVND, per germline (reference sequence). CDR3 length equals 14 residues. CDR3 DNA: TGTGCCAGTAGTCTACAGGACAGTGAAAACATTCAGTACTTC. Protein product: CASSLQDSENIQYF.

This clonotype was seen a few times. The chain couples TRBV20-1 to TRBJ1-1; 10 nucleotides agree with TRBD1. CDR3 length: 16 amino acids. CDR1 DFQATT and CDR2 SNEGSKA come from the germline V gene (reference sequence). V lost 6 bases and J lost 1; bases outside the gene matches: 11. The CDR3 sequence: CSAESRQGAQNTEAFF. Here the CDR3 DNA reads TGCAGTGCCGAGTCCCGACAGGGGGCACAGAACACTGAAGCTTTCTTT.

The gene calls are TRBV6-2 or TRBV6-3 and TRBJ2-7, with D possibly matching TRBD1 (6 bases). Trimming took 6 bases from V and 2 from J, leaving 14 bases between them. The CDR3 totals 14 residues. Per the germline V gene, CDR1 is MNHEY and CDR2 is SVGEGT. CDR3 protein: CASRLRDITYEQYF. The CDR3 region has the DNA TGTGCCAGCAGGCTCCGGGACATTACCTACGAGCAGTACTTC.

The CDR3 region is CASSSDISYNEQFF. In DNA form, the CDR3 reads TGCGCCAGCAGTTCCGATATATCCTACAATGAGCAGTTCTTC. This sequence joins TRBV5-1 and TRBJ2-1, with D uncertain. This CDR3 is built from 14 residues. Trimming cost V 5 bases and J 1 base, with 10 bases left between them. From germline, CDR1 is SGHRS and CDR2 YFSETQ.

This clonotype occurred a few times. The CDR3 reads CASSDERGGLADTQYF. In nucleotides, the CDR3 is TGCGCCAGCAGTGATGAACGGGGGGGATTGGCAGATACGCAGTATTTT. The chain carries TRBV10-2 and TRBJ2-3; 8 nucleotides line up with TRBD2. The CDR3 is made up of 16 amino acids. Per the germline V gene, CDR1 is WSHSY and CDR2 is SAAADI. Unmatched junction bases numbered 9, after V lost 3 bases and J lost 4 bases.

This clonotype was counted a few times. The CDR3 sequence is CAISELQGGNEQFF. CDR3 coding DNA: TGTGCCATCAGTGAACTACAGGGAGGCAATGAGCAGTTCTTC. This chain joins TRBV10-3 and TRBJ2-1; D assignment may be TRBD1 or TRBD2 (6 bases each). CDR3 size: 14 residues. Germline loops: CDR1 ENHRY, CDR2 SYGVKD. V gave up 3 bases and J gave up 6 bases, with 12 bases separating them.